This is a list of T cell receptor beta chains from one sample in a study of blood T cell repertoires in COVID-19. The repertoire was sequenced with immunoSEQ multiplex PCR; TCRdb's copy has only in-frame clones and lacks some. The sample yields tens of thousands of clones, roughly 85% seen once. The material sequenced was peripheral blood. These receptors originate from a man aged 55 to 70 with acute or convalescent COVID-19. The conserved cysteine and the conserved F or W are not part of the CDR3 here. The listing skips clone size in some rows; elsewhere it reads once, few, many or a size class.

CDR3 protein: ASSSRVEGETQY; V gene: TRBV5-4; clone size: once
CDR3 protein: AWGRQLNTEAF; V gene: TRBV30; clone size: .
CDR3 protein: ASSQDPQGSMDTEAF; V gene: TRBV4-3; clone size: .
CDR3 protein: AISEGSSGNTIY; V gene: TRBV10-3; clone size: .
CDR3 protein: ASSGTPNTGELF; V gene: TRBV4-1; clone size: .
CDR3 protein: ASSPLAGGLETQY; V gene: TRBV7-2; clone size: .
CDR3 protein: ASSLAGQGATEAF; V gene: TRBV5-1; clone size: .
CDR3 protein: ASSQLSGELF; V gene: TRBV3-1/TRBV3-2; clone size: .
CDR3 protein: SASSQGLINEQF; V gene: TRBV20-1; clone size: .
CDR3 protein: AWSVLGEGSNSPLH; V gene: TRBV30; clone size: .
CDR3 protein: ASSVEGTSGLFPTDTQY; V gene: TRBV9; clone size: few
CDR3 protein: ASSLYDISGYT; V gene: TRBV7-2; clone size: .
CDR3 protein: ATSRTGGYGYT; V gene: TRBV15; clone size: medium-sized
CDR3 protein: ASSSPDRVNYGYT; V gene: TRBV11-2; clone size: few
CDR3 protein: ASSPRGGGTEAF; V gene: TRBV6-6; clone size: .
CDR3 protein: ASSLVGGRVDNSPLH; V gene: TRBV5-1; clone size: .
CDR3 protein: ASSPWDGAGNEKLF; V gene: TRBV5-6; clone size: .
CDR3 protein: ASSHGQGADGELF; V gene: TRBV4-3; clone size: .
CDR3 protein: ASSSFGLAGDEQF; V gene: TRBV6-5; clone size: .
CDR3 protein: ATKLYQNTGELF; V gene: TRBV19; clone size: .
CDR3 protein: ASSGGSSAGYT; V gene: TRBV19; clone size: .
CDR3 protein: ATSRGTANTGELF; V gene: TRBV15; clone size: .
CDR3 protein: ATRPRAVPNYGYT; V gene: TRBV15; clone size: .
CDR3 protein: ASSPTTGGYEQY; V gene: TRBV9; clone size: .
CDR3 protein: ASSLNTRADTQY; V gene: TRBV6-2/TRBV6-3; clone size: .
CDR3 protein: ASSLLLTNTGELF; V gene: TRBV5-1; clone size: once
CDR3 protein: ASAPTVGEQY; V gene: TRBV11-2; clone size: few
CDR3 protein: ASSVGSQGFSYEQY; V gene: TRBV9; clone size: .
CDR3 protein: ASSYRDKHQPQH; V gene: TRBV7-2; clone size: .
CDR3 protein: ASSFAGALFNQPQH; V gene: TRBV5-6; clone size: few
CDR3 protein: ASSYLYRGIDEQY; V gene: TRBV6-2/TRBV6-3; clone size: few
CDR3 protein: SASSGAAINQPQH; V gene: TRBV20-1; clone size: .